The sequence of this T cell receptor beta chain was determined in a study of blood T cell repertoires in COVID-19. Clones were read by immunoSEQ multiplex PCR, and TCRdb kept only the in-frame ones, dropping some. The table records tens of thousands of clones, about 90% of them present only once. Germline values: CDR1 SGHTA, CDR2 FQGNSA. The V and J ends lost 5 bases and 2 bases, in that order; junction bases with no gene match: 11. This CDR3 has 16 residues. This rearrangement joins TRBV7-2 to TRBJ2-5; the match to TRBD2 covers 7 bases. The sample was peripheral blood. The sequence derives from a man between 65 and 85 years old with active COVID-19. CDR3 DNA: TGTGCCAGCAGCCTGAATGGGAGGGTTAAACAAGAGACCCAGTACTTC. Amino acid sequence: CASSLNGRVKQETQYF.